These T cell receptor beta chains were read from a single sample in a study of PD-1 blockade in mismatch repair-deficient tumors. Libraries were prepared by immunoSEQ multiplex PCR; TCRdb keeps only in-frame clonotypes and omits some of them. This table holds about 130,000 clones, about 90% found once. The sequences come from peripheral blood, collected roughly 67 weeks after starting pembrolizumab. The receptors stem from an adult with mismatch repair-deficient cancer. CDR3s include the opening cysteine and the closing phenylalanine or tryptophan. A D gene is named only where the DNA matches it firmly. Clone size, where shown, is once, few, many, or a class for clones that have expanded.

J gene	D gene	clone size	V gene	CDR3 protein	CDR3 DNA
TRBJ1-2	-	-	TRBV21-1	CASPREGEGGDGYTF	TGTGCCAGTCCCCGAGAAGGGGAGGGCGGGGATGGCTACACCTTC
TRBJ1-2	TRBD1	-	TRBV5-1	CASSPGQIRIDYGYTF	TGCGCCAGCAGCCCGGGACAGATCAGGATAGACTATGGCTACACCTTC
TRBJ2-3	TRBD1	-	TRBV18	CASSSGTGNTDTQYF	TGTGCCAGCTCATCTGGGACAGGGAATACAGATACGCAGTATTTT
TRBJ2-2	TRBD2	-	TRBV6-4	CASSDSTSGSGELFF	TGTGCCAGCAGTGACTCGACTAGCGGGAGCGGGGAGCTGTTTTTT
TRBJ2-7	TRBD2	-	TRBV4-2	CASSQEGSSAGYSYEQYF	TGTGCCAGCAGCCAAGAGGGCTCTTCAGCGGGATACTCCTACGAGCAGTACTTC
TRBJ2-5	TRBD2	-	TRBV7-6	CASSLGRAREGGQQETQYF	TGTGCCAGCAGCTTAGGGCGGGCGCGGGAGGGAGGCCAGCAAGAGACCCAGTACTTC
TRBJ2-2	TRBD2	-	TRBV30	CAWISSSGLTGELFF	TGTGCCTGGATTTCGTCTAGCGGGCTCACCGGGGAGCTGTTTTTT
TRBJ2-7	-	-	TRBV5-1	CASTLDANSYEQYF	TGCGCCAGCACCTTGGACGCAAACTCCTACGAGCAGTACTTC
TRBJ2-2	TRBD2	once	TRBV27	CATGRGGGGELFF	TGTGCCACGGGGCGGGGCGGGGGCGGGGAGCTGTTTTTT
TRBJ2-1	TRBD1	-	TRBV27	CASGDRGRSYNEQFF	TGTGCCAGCGGAGACAGGGGGCGCTCCTACAATGAGCAGTTCTTC
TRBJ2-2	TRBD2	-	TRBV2	CASSPGRERGELFF	TGTGCCAGCAGTCCCGGGCGGGAGCGGGGAGAGCTGTTTTTT
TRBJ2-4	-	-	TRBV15	CATSRDRGAVNIQYF	TGTGCCACCAGCAGAGATCGAGGGGCGGTGAACATTCAGTACTTC
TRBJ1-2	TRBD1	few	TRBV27	CASRTGFRYTF	TGTGCCAGCAGGACAGGGTTCCGCTACACCTTC
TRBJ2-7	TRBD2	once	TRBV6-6	CASSYSGGRASYEQYF	TGTGCCAGCAGTTACTCGGGCGGGAGGGCTTCCTACGAGCAGTACTTC
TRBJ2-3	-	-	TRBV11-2	CASSFTTGTDTQYF	TGTGCCAGCAGCTTTACGACAGGTACAGATACGCAGTATTTT
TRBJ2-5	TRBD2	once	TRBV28	CASSLLGLAGPETQYF	TGTGCCAGCAGTTTATTGGGTCTAGCGGGACCAGAGACCCAGTACTTC
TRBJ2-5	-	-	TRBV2	CASSGPAVAPPQETQYF	TGTGCCAGCAGTGGACCAGCCGTTGCCCCCCCACAAGAGACCCAGTACTTC